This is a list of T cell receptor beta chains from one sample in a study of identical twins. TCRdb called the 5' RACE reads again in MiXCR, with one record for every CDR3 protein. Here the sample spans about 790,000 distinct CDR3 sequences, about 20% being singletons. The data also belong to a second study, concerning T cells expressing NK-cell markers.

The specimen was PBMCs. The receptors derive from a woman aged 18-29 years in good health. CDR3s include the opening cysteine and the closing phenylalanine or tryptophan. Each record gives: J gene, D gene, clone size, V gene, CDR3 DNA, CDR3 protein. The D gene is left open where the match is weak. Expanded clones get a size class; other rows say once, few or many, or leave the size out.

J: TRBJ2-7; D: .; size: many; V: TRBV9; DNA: TGTGCCAGCTCCCCGGACCGGGGCTACGAGCAGTACTTC; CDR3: CASSPDRGYEQYF
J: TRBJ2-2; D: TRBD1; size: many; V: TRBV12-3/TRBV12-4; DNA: TGTGCCAGTCGAGACAGGGGGATAACCGGGGAGCTGTTTTTT; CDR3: CASRDRGITGELFF
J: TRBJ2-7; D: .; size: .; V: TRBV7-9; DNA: TGTGCCAGCAGCTTAGTGACGTGGGACGACGAGCAGTACTTC; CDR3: CASSLVTWDDEQYF
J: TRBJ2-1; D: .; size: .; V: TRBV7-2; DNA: TGTGCCAGCAGCCTTCGGGTCAGCGATGAGCAGTTCTTC; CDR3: CASSLRVSDEQFF
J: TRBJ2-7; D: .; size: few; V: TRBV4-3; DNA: TGCGCCAGCAGCCAAGAACGCGGGAAGATCGAGCAGTACTTC; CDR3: CASSQERGKIEQYF
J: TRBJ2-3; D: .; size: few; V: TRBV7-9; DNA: TGTGCCCTCAGACTGGTTTTTGGAGATACGCAGTATTTT; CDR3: CALRLVFGDTQYF
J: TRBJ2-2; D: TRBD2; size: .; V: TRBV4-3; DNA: TGCGCCAGCAGCCAAGAGGGACTAGCGGGAATTTCGAACACCGGGGAGCTGTTTTTT; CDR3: CASSQEGLAGISNTGELFF
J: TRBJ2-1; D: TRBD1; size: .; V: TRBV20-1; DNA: TGCAGTGTTAAGACAGGGGCGTCTCGGCGGGAGCAGTTCTTC; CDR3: CSVKTGASRREQFF
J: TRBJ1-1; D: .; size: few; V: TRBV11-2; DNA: TGTGCCAGCAGCTTAGGGTATAACACTGAAGCTTTCTTT; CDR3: CASSLGYNTEAFF
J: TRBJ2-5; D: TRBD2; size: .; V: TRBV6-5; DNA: TGTGCCAGCAGTTTACTAGCGGGACTGGGAGAGACCCAGTACTTC; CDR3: CASSLLAGLGETQYF
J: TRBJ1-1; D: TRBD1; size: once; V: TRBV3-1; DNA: TGTGCCAGCAGCCAAGCCGGGACAGGGGACAAGTATGAAGCTTTCTTT; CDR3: CASSQAGTGDKYEAFF
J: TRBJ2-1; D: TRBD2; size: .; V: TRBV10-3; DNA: TGTGCCATCAGGGCCCTCCCTAGCGGCACCTACAATGAGCAGTTCTTC; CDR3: CAIRALPSGTYNEQFF
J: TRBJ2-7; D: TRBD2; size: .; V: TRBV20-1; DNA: TGCAGTGCTAGAGATAAGGGACTAGCGGGAGTGGGGGGTTGGCAGTACTTC; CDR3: CSARDKGLAGVGGWQYF
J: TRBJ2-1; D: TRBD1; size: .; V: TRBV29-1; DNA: TGCAGCGTCGGGACAGGTTACCTTAATGAGCAGTTCTTC; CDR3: CSVGTGYLNEQFF
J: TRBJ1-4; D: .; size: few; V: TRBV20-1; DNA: TGCAGTGCTATGTCAGGGCCTTTCTTTGCAACTAATGAAAAACTGTTTTTT; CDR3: CSAMSGPFFATNEKLFF
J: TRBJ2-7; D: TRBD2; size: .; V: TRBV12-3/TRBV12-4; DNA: TGTGCCAGCAGTTTGACTAGCGGGGATAACTACGAGCAGTACTTC; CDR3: CASSLTSGDNYEQYF
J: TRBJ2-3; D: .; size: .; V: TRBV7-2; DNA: TGTGCCAGCAGCCAGAGTACAACAGATACGCAGTATTTT; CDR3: CASSQSTTDTQYF
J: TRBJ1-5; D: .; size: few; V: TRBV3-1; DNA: TGTGCCAGCAGCCAGATTTTAGAGCAGCCCCAGCATTTT; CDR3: CASSQILEQPQHF
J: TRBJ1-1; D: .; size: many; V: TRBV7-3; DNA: TGTGCCAGCAGCGCCTACCCGAACACTGAAGCTTTCTTT; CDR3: CASSAYPNTEAFF
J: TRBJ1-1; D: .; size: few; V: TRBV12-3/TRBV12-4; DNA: TGTGCCAGCAGGGGTAGGGGCCAGAACACTGAAGCTTTCTTT; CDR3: CASRGRGQNTEAFF
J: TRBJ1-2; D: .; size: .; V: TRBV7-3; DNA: TGTGCCAGCAGCCCAGACCCGTCTTCCTATGGCTACACCTTC; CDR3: CASSPDPSSYGYTF
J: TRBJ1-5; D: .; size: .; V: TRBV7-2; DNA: TGTGCCAGCAGCGTCCGACGACAGGGCAATCAGCCCCAGCATTTT; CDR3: CASSVRRQGNQPQHF
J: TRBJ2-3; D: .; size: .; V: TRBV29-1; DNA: TGCAGCGTTTATACGGGGATCACAGATACGCAGTATTTT; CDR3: CSVYTGITDTQYF
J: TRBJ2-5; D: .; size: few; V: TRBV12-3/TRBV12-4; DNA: TGTGCCAGCAGCCCAACCAGGGGAAATCCTTACTTC; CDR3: CASSPTRGNPYF
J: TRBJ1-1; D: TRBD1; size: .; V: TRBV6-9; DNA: TGTGCCGGACCGACAGGGGGCTTTAAGAACACTGAAGCTTTCTTT; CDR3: CAGPTGGFKNTEAFF
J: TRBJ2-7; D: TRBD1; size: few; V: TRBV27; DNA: TGTGCCAGCAGACTATCGGGACAGGGTACCTACGAGCAGTACTTC; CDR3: CASRLSGQGTYEQYF
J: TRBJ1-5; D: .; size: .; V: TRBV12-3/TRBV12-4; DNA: TGTGCCAGCAGCCCTTTCCGGGGGGCTCGGCCCCAGCATTTT; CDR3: CASSPFRGARPQHF
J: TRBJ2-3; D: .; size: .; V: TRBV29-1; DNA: TGCAGCTTCCTAGGGGCTACTACCATTGGCACAGATACGCAGTATTTT; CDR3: CSFLGATTIGTDTQYF
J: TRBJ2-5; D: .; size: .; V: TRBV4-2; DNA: TGTGCCAGCAGCCAAGGTTCCCCCCAGGGGGGGCGCCAAGAGACCCAGTACTTC; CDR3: CASSQGSPQGGRQETQYF
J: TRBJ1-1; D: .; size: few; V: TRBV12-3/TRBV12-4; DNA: TGTGCCAGCAGTTTCGGCAGGCCCAACACTGAAGCTTTCTTT; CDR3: CASSFGRPNTEAFF
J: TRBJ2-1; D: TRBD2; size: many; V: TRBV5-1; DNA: TGTGCCAGCAGCCTCACCGGGACTAGCGGGTACAATGAGCAGTTCTTC; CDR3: CASSLTGTSGYNEQFF
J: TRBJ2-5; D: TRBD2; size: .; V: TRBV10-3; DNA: TGTGCCATCAGTGAGGCGGGGGTAGGGGAGACCCAGTACTTC; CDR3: CAISEAGVGETQYF
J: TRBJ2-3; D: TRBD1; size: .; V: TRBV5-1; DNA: TGCGCCAGCAGCCTACCACTGGACAGGGTCCTCACAGATACGCAGTATTTT; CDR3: CASSLPLDRVLTDTQYF
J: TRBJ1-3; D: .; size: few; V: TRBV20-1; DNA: TGCAGTGCTTTTCCCCCGGGATTCCTTTCTGGAAACACCATATATTTT; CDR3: CSAFPPGFLSGNTIYF
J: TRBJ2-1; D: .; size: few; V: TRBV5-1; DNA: TGCGCCAGCAGCTGGCCGGCAGCGGATAGCTCCTACAATGAGCAGTTCTTC; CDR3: CASSWPAADSSYNEQFF
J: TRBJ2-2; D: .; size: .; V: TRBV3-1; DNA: TGTGCCAGCAGCCGACAGGCAGTCACCGGGGAGCTGTTTTTT; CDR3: CASSRQAVTGELFF
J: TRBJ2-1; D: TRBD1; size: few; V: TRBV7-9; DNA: TGTGCCAGCAGCTTGGGACAGTGGGGTGAGCAGTTCTTC; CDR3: CASSLGQWGEQFF
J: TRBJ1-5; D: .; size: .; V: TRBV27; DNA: TGTGCCAGCAGTTTTGGGATCCATCAGCCCCAGCATTTT; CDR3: CASSFGIHQPQHF
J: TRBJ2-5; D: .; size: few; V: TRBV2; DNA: TGTGCCAGCAGTGAAGAGCGCGGGACCCAGTACTTC; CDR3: CASSEERGTQYF
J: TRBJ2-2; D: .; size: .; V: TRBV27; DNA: TGTGCCAGCAGTTTTGAGGGGGGGTATAACACCGGGGAGCTGTTTTTT; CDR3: CASSFEGGYNTGELFF
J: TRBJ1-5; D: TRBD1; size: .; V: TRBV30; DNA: TGTGCCTTGGGGACAGGGACGGGTCAGCCCCAGCATTTT; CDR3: CALGTGTGQPQHF
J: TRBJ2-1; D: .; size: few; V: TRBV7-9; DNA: TGTGCCAGCAGCTTACTAGTTACCGAGCAGTTCTTC; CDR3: CASSLLVTEQFF
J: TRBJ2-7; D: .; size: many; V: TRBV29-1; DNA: TGCAGCGCCAGTACAGGGTCCTACGAGCAGTACTTC; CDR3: CSASTGSYEQYF
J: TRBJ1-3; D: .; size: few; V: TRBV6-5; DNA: TGTGCCAGCAGTTACCAGTCTGGAAACACCATATATTTT; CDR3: CASSYQSGNTIYF
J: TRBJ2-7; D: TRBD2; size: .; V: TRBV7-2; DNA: TGTGCCAGCAGCTTATTCGCTAGCGGGTACGAGCAGTACTTC; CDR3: CASSLFASGYEQYF
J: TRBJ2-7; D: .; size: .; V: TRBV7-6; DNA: TGTGCCAGCAGCTTAGGGGGACCTAAGGAGCAGTACTTC; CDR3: CASSLGGPKEQYF
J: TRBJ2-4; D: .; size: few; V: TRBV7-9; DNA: TGTGCCAGCAGCCAACGCCGGGCCAAAAACATTCAGTACTTC; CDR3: CASSQRRAKNIQYF